This T cell receptor beta chain stems from a study of OX40 agonist ivuxolimab in advanced cancers. At the level of the study: Therapy given before enrollment (anti-PD-1, anti-PD-L1 or anti-CTLA-4) was allowed, and 35% to 45% had some.

Sequenced by immunoSEQ multiplex PCR; TCRdb stores in-frame clones only, minus some. The sample has about 40,000 clones; 70% to 90% are singletons. This clone occurred once. The receptor was isolated from an adult with an advanced solid tumor such as melanoma, head and neck, liver or kidney cancer. Sequenced material: CD4+ or CD8+ T cells sorted from blood, taken in a trial of the OX40 agonist ivuxolimab.

The CDR3 spells CASYPGAGTEQYF. For the CDR3, the DNA is TGTGCCTCGTACCCGGGAGCTGGTACCGAGCAGTACTTC. This sequence joins TRBV19 and TRBJ2-7; perhaps TRBD2 as D (6 bases). The CDR3 sequence is 13 residues long. Germline V lookup: CDR1 LNHDA, CDR2 SQIVND (reference sequence). V lost 11 bases and J lost 6, with 20 bases in between.